The clone carrying this TCR beta chain was observed a few times. The data were obtained in a study of identical twins. TCRdb recomputed calls from the 5' RACE reads with MiXCR, one row per CDR3 protein. Of about 810,000 distinct CDR3 sequences in the sample, about 12% were seen once. CDR1 is MDHEN, CDR2 SYDVKM, per germline. The CDR3 consists of 16 residues. Losses at the gene ends were 8 bases for V and 5 bases for J; bases not matched to a gene: 12. These data were also reused for a study on yellow fever vaccine responses in identical twins.

The sequenced sample consisted of PBMCs. This rearrangement joins TRBV28 to TRBJ1-2; the match to TRBD1 covers 12 bases. The receptor was isolated from a woman between 18 and 29 years old in good health. CDR3 DNA sequence: TGTGCCAGCTGGGGTCCGGGACAGGGGGCTGGTTATGGCTACACCTTC. It yields the protein CASWGPGQGAGYGYTF.